This T cell receptor (beta chain) emerged from a study of shared clonotypes between healthy human individuals. As for the study in general: Per donor, CD8 memory used one plate, CD8 naive used two, CD4 memory used three and CD4 naive used three.

Original processing methods: There were no quality scores in the junction-only immunoSEQ sequences, so filtering differed. Assay used: immunoSEQ multiplex PCR; TCRdb lists only in-frame clones, some missing. Clonal size and the V and J genes are those of that table, whereas D and trimming came from the DNA. The sample has about 2.1 million clones; about 94% are singletons. Study-wide findings and caveats: Against clonotypes common to all four donors, non-shared ones had lower generation probabilities. In this cohort, only blood was sampled, and tissue repertoires likely differ.

The germline V gene encodes CDR1 SGHDN and CDR2 FVKESK. Trimming took 1 base from V and 5 from J, leaving 9 bases between them. The CDR3 runs 14 residues. Terminally differentiated effector memory CD45RA+ cells were left out of the naive CD8 fraction, which was CD45RO-negative and positively selected for CCR7. With regard to this clone: Its matching antigen is unknown.

The rearrangement links TRBV14 to TRBJ2-1; unclear D gene. This TCR came from a man between 18 and 29 years old in good health. Some clones in this sample may be carry-over from other donors' samples. Material for sequencing was naive CD8+ T cells from PBMCs. The CDR3, as DNA: TGTGCCAGCAGCCAAGCTATTAGGAACAATGAGCAGTTCTTC. It specifies CASSQAIRNNEQFF.